Following are 6 T cell receptor beta chains from one sample sequenced in a study of blood T cell repertoires in COVID-19. Profiling relied on immunoSEQ multiplex PCR, and the TCRdb table lists in-frame clones only, not all of them. The table shows a few hundred thousand clones, with roughly nine tenths occurring only once. The sample consisted of peripheral blood. The source of these receptors is a man aged 18 to 29 who had recovered from COVID-19.

The rearrangement joins TRBV10-3 to TRBJ1-2; TRBD1 aligns across 12 bases. Germline CDR1 ENHRY, CDR2 SYGVKD. Germline trimming cut 7 bases from V and 7 bases from J; bases unmatched to any gene: 10. CDR3 length: 15 residues. CDR3 in DNA: TGTGCCATCAAACAAGGAGGGACAGGGGGCTTTGGCTACACCTTC. Amino acids: CAIKQGGTGGFGYTF.

This clone has only one observation. The chain recombines TRBV13 with TRBJ2-7, with 9 bases aligning to TRBD1. CDR3 length equals 15 residues. J lost 5 bases, V lost 5 bases, and 10 bases had no gene match. Looked up from germline, CDR1 is PRHDT and CDR2 is FYEKMQ (reference sequence). In DNA form, the CDR3 reads TGTGCCAGCAGCGCGTCGGGACAGGGCGTCCACGAGCAGTACTTC. Translation: CASSASGQGVHEQYF.

The genes are TRBV18 and TRBJ1-1, with 11 bases that match TRBD1. Germline loops: CDR1 KGHSH, CDR2 LQKENI. Trimming cost V 5 bases and J 0 bases; bases outside gene matches: 5. CDR3 length: 16 residues. This CDR3 is CASSSGQGAMNTEAFF. The CDR3, as DNA: TGTGCCAGCTCATCAGGACAGGGGGCGATGAACACTGAAGCTTTCTTT.

The rearrangement links TRBV11-2 to TRBJ2-7, with 8 bases aligning to TRBD2. With 5 bases clipped from V and 2 bases from J, the junction kept 2 bases outside the gene matches. CDR1 is SGHAT, CDR2 FQNNGV, per germline. This CDR3 spans 13 amino acids. In DNA form, the CDR3 reads TGTGCCAGCAGCCAAGCGGGAGCCTACGAGCAGTACTTC. Its protein product is CASSQAGAYEQYF.

The gene calls are TRBV6-2 or TRBV6-3 and TRBJ1-1; D might be TRBD1 (6 bases). Deletions cut 2 bases from V and 3 bases from J, with 10 bases between. The germline CDR1 and CDR2 sequences are MNHEY and SVGEGT. This CDR3 is built from 14 residues. In nucleotides, the CDR3 is TGTGCCAGCAGTTACGGCGGACAGTACACTGAAGCTTTCTTT. Translation gives CASSYGGQYTEAFF.

V usage is TRBV18 and J usage is TRBJ2-7; a weak D match, TRBD1 (5 bases). V was clipped by 8 bases and J by 2 bases, with 16 bases between them. The germline CDR1 and CDR2 sequences are KGHSH and LQKENI. This CDR3 spans 14 amino acids. CDR3 region: CASAPGAGPYEQYF. DNA for the CDR3: TGTGCCAGCGCCCCGGGCGCAGGGCCCTACGAGCAGTACTTC. The full variable domain, its missing parts supplied by reference TRBV18 and TRBJ2-7, is NAGVMQNPRHLVRRRGQEARLRCSPMKGHSHVYWYRQLPEEGLKFMVYLQKENIIDESGMPKERFSAEFPKEGPSILRIQQVVRGDSAAYFCASAPGAGPYEQYFGPGTRLTVT.